These T cell receptor beta chains were read from a single sample in a study of blood T cell repertoires in COVID-19. Clones were read by immunoSEQ multiplex PCR, and TCRdb kept only the in-frame ones, dropping some. Here the sample spans over 150,000 clones, around 84% being singletons. Sequencing used peripheral blood. Source of these receptors: a human donor in a cohort sampled during active COVID-19. Each CDR3 is given with its conserved first and last residue. D genes are given only for firm matches. Size is omitted from some rows. Given values are once, few, many or a class for expanded clones.

abundance,v_gene,j_gene,d_gene,CDR3nt,CDR3aa
-,TRBV5-4,TRBJ1-3,-,TGTGCCAGCAGCCACGCGCCGGGGGCTGGAAACACCATATATTTT,CASSHAPGAGNTIYF
-,TRBV9,TRBJ2-5,-,TGTGCCAGCAGCGAGGGGGTCGCCCAGGTTGAGACCCAGTACTTC,CASSEGVAQVETQYF
once,TRBV27,TRBJ2-4,-,TGTGCCAGCAGTACCGATATCATCGGAAACATTCAGTACTTC,CASSTDIIGNIQYF
once,TRBV4-1,TRBJ2-6,TRBD1,TGCGCCAGCAGCCAAGCTCTGCAGGGGGCTGGGGCCAACGTCCTGACTTTC,CASSQALQGAGANVLTF
once,TRBV5-8,TRBJ2-5,TRBD1,TGTGCCAGCAGCTCTAGGCCCGGGACAGGGGATGTGACCCAGTACTTC,CASSSRPGTGDVTQYF
-,TRBV2,TRBJ2-4,-,TGTGCCAGCAGGCCCCCAGTTGCAGCCAAAAACATTCAGTACTTC,CASRPPVAAKNIQYF
-,TRBV4-1,TRBJ2-7,-,TGCGCCAGCAGCCCACGTGAGACGTCTAGCTACGAGCAGTACTTC,CASSPRETSSYEQYF
-,TRBV19,TRBJ1-1,-,TGTGCCAGTAGTCCCGACTGGGAGAGGGCTGAAGCTTTCTTT,CASSPDWERAEAFF
once,TRBV14,TRBJ2-1,-,TGTGCCAGCAGCCGACAGGTCCTACAGTTCTTC,CASSRQVLQFF
-,TRBV5-1,TRBJ2-7,TRBD1,TGCGCCAGCAGCTTGGGAGGGGGCAGATTAGAGCAGTACTTC,CASSLGGGRLEQYF
-,TRBV13,TRBJ1-6,-,TGTGCCAGCAGCCCCGGCAGGGGCAATAGTTCACCCCTCCACTTT,CASSPGRGNSSPLHF
-,TRBV28,TRBJ1-1,-,TGTGCCAGCAGTTTACGTTCTCGGGGATCGAACACTGAAGCTTTCTTT,CASSLRSRGSNTEAFF
-,TRBV5-4,TRBJ1-1,-,TGTGCCAGCAGCTTGGAGGCGGGACTGAACACTGAAGCTTTCTTT,CASSLEAGLNTEAFF
once,TRBV28,TRBJ1-6,-,TGTGCCAGCAGTTTCACACAGGGCTCATCACCCCTCCACTTT,CASSFTQGSSPLHF
-,TRBV18,TRBJ2-5,-,TGTGCCAGCTCACCACCTAACAGTGGAGAGACCCAGTACTTC,CASSPPNSGETQYF
few,TRBV28,TRBJ1-2,-,TGTGCCAGCACCGAAGGGGCGTTCTATGGCTACACCTTC,CASTEGAFYGYTF
large,TRBV27,TRBJ2-7,TRBD2,TGTGCCAGCCGCCTCACTAGCGGGAGAGACGAGCAGTACTTC,CASRLTSGRDEQYF
-,TRBV15,TRBJ2-3,-,TGTGCCACCAGCAGACCCCCCGGGGGGCCAGGGGATACGCAGTATTTT,CATSRPPGGPGDTQYF
-,TRBV14,TRBJ2-1,-,TGTGCCAGCAGCCCTCAGGGGGCTAGCGGGATTTATCGTGAGCAGTTCTTC,CASSPQGASGIYREQFF